This T cell receptor beta chain was obtained from a study of blood T cell repertoires in COVID-19. Study summary: The United States, Italy and Spain provided the acute and convalescent COVID-19 samples. PBMCs, B-cell-depleted T cells, or T cells were the source of the cDNA or gDNA that made up the material.

The CDR3 consists of 15 residues. The germline gives CDR1 MNHNY, CDR2 SVGAGI (reference sequence). The junction had 8 bases not matched to a gene; V was cut back by 5 bases and J by 5 bases. Per the authors' pipeline: For nucleated cells, counts were estimated from reference gene primer amplification. The data were produced by immunoSEQ multiplex PCR, yet TCRdb's version contains in-frame clones alone and is incomplete. V and J calls and clone size follow that table, whereas D and trimming were derived from the DNA. The table shows roughly 120,000 clones, with around 87% occurring only once. This sequence joins TRBV6-6 and TRBJ2-2; the match to TRBD2 covers 7 bases. The TCR originated in a man between 65 and 79 years old with active or convalescent COVID-19. The specimen was peripheral blood. The CDR3 coding sequence is TGTGCCAGCAGTCTGGGGGGGGATAGGACCGGGGAGCTGTTTTTT. Its translation: CASSLGGDRTGELFF.